This entry is about one T cell receptor (beta chain). In TCRdb, the PCR reads were re-called with MiXCR into one record per CDR3 protein. Here the sample spans 8,500 to 13,000 distinct CDR3 sequences, over 25% being singletons. The CDR3 extends over 15 amino acids. Germline V gene data show CDR1 as LGHNT and CDR2 as FRNRAP. With 6 bases removed from V and 1 base from J, the gap between germline ends came to 13 bases. The data stem from a study of immune characterization of retroperitoneal liposarcoma. The chain employs TRBV12-5 and TRBJ2-1; the D gene is possibly TRBD2 (6 bases). The sample was tumor tissue. This sequence originates from a male donor with retroperitoneal liposarcoma. The CDR3 nucleotides are TGTGCTAGTGGCCCGGATCGGGGGTCCTACAATGAGCAGTTCTTC. Its protein is CASGPDRGSYNEQFF.